One sample yielded the 11 T cell receptor beta chains listed below, sequenced in a study of read filtering for tumor transcriptome and immune sequencing (dated by TCRdb to about 2020). Sequencer: Illumina HiSeq 4000. TCR libraries were built from roughly 400 ng RNA with the Immunoverse kit, using molecular barcoded adaptors covering alpha/delta and beta/gamma chains. TCRdb trimmed public reads at Q25 via fastp, called clones via MiXCR and kept in-frame beta chains. Each entry merges the rows of one CDR3 protein and shows their most common DNA and genes. The sample data list roughly 90,000 distinct CDR3 sequences, and approximately 13% of these were observed just once. The ten most abundant clones make up 15% of the sample. The sample was a population of CD138-negative cells sorted from bone marrow. The cell subset or site label of this sample denotes: bone marrow mononuclear cells depleted of CD138+ plasma/myeloma cells by negative magnetic selection. All receptors come from a donor at least 40 years old with multiple myeloma.

A note on this clonotype: A much larger clone differs by one base, so this may be a read error. This CDR3 fails to terminate in the conserved phenylalanine or tryptophan, so it likely reflects a read error. The chain employs TRBV20-1 and TRBJ2-7, with TRBD1 matching over 8 bases. The CDR3 runs 15 residues. The trim removed 5 bases at V and 5 bases at J, leaving 14 bases unmatched. Germline lookup yields CDR1 DFQATT and CDR2 SNEGSKA (reference sequence). CDR3 nucleotides: TGCAGTGCTGCAAATCCAGGGGGCGGTTCGCACGAGCAGTACCTC. Protein: CSAANPGGGSHEQYL.

In this sample, this clonotype turned up many times. The chain employs TRBV7-4 and TRBJ1-5; the D gene is possibly TRBD1 (5 bases). The V gene's germline CDR1 is SGHVT and CDR2 SQSDAQ. Trimming removed 5 bases at V and 3 bases at J, with 11 bases between. CDR3 size: 14 residues. CDR3: CASSETRVNQPQHF. As DNA, the CDR3 is TGTGCCAGCAGCGAGACCAGGGTCAATCAGCCCCAGCATTTT.

This clonotype was seen more than once but under ten times. With a much larger clone just one base away, this may be a read error. The rearrangement joins TRBV6-5 to TRBJ2-7; D tentatively fits TRBD1 or TRBD2 (5 bases each). Per germline, CDR1 MNHEY and CDR2 SVGAGI. The length of the CDR3 is 15 residues. The ends were cut back, 6 bases at V and 3 bases at J, with 18 bases in the middle. This CDR3 reads CASSPGPAVIYEQYF. CDR3 in DNA: TGTGCCAGCAGCCCGGGACCAGCGGTGATCTACGAGCAGTACTTC.

The chain has TRBV29-1 and TRBJ2-5, with D perhaps matching TRBD1 (5 bases). From germline, CDR1 is SQVTM and CDR2 ANQGSEA. Trimming took 4 bases from V and 1 from J, leaving 7 bases between them. There are 12 residues in the CDR3. CDR3 DNA sequence: TGCAGCGTTGGACAGATCCAAGAGACCCAGTACTTC. Encoded protein: CSVGQIQETQYF.

The chain is built from TRBV10-2 and TRBJ2-3, with TRBD2 matching 15 bases. V trimming: 6 bases; J trimming: 6 bases; junction bases outside the gene matches: 13. The CDR3 extends over 18 amino acids. Germline V gives CDR1 WSHSY, CDR2 SAAADI. The CDR3 protein is CASSLVVGTSGRNDTQYF. The CDR3, as DNA: TGCGCCAGCAGCTTGGTGGTTGGGACTAGCGGGAGGAATGATACGCAGTATTTT.

This clonotype has at least ten counts. The V gene is TRBV7-9, the J gene TRBJ2-2; D not certain. The CDR3 sequence is 15 residues long. Per germline, CDR1 SEHNR and CDR2 FQNEAQ (reference sequence). Trimming pared 1 base from V and 3 bases from J, leaving 9 bases between. CDR3 region: CASSLGQQYTGELFF. The CDR3 region has the DNA TGTGCCAGCAGCTTAGGCCAGCAATACACCGGGGAGCTGTTTTTT.

This clonotype was counted at least ten times. This chain links TRBV20-1 with TRBJ2-1, with 9 bases fitting TRBD2. V trimming: 6 bases; J trimming: 3 bases; junction bases outside the gene matches: 6. CDR3 size: 14 residues. Per germline, CDR1 DFQATT and CDR2 SNEGSKA (reference sequence). CDR3 region: CSARPSGNYNEQFF. For the CDR3, the DNA is TGCAGTGCCCGACCTAGCGGGAACTACAATGAGCAGTTCTTC.

This clonotype was recorded at least ten times. V gene TRBV19 combines with J gene TRBJ1-5; the D is unclear. This CDR3 comprises 13 residues. The germline V gene has CDR1 LNHDA and CDR2 SQIVND (reference sequence). The V end was cut by 4 bases, the J end by 5 bases, with 9 bases between. As DNA, the CDR3 is TGTGCCAGTAGTACTATGCGGGATCAGCCCCAGCATTTT. Protein product: CASSTMRDQPQHF.

In its sample, this clonotype was seen a few times. J is TRBJ2-5 and V is TRBV30, with 7 positions matching TRBD1. V shed 0 bases and J 2 bases; nucleotides not matched to a gene: 6. CDR1 is GTSNPN and CDR2 is SVGIG in the germline V gene (reference sequence). This CDR3 region has 15 residues. The DNA for the CDR3 is TGTGCCTGGAGTGTACCGAAGGGACAGCAAGAGACCCAGTACTTC. It yields the protein CAWSVPKGQQETQYF.

Comment on this clonotype: A much larger clone differs by one base, so this may be a read error. The CDR3 does not end in the conserved phenylalanine or tryptophan, so this is likely a read error. The chain links TRBV5-1 to TRBJ1-2; D call uncertain. The CDR3 runs 15 residues. Germline V gives CDR1 SGHRS, CDR2 YFSETQ. Trimming removed 1 base at V and 6 bases at J, with 16 bases between. CDR3 protein: CASSLQGQLQNGYTL. Written as DNA, the CDR3 is TGCGCCAGCAGCTTGCAAGGTCAGCTTCAGAATGGCTACACCCTC.

This clonotype was picked up many times. The V and J genes are TRBV5-1 and TRBJ2-2; 11 positions match TRBD2. The ends lost 5 bases at V and 6 bases at J; junction bases unmatched: 6. Germline V gene lookup returns CDR1 SGHRS and CDR2 YFSETQ. This CDR3 is 15 amino acids long. The chain's CDR3 is CASRLAGGPAGELFF. The CDR3 nucleotides read TGCGCCAGCAGATTAGCGGGAGGGCCGGCCGGGGAGCTGTTTTTT.